A selection of T cell receptor beta chains follows, all from one sample in a study of blood T cell repertoires in COVID-19. Sequencing used immunoSEQ multiplex PCR; TCRdb keeps in-frame clones, though not all of them. Of approximately 180,000 clones in the sample, 70% to 90% are singletons; the top ten hold 3% to 3.5%. The material sequenced was peripheral blood. These receptors all come from a man in his fifties or sixties with acute or convalescent COVID-19. CDR3s include the opening cysteine and the closing phenylalanine or tryptophan. A D gene is named only where the DNA matches it firmly. Clone size appears in some rows only: once, few, many, or a class for an expanded clone.

d_gene | j_gene | v_gene | abundance | CDR3aa | CDR3nt
TRBD2 | TRBJ2-1 | TRBV3-1/TRBV3-2 | NA | CASSQPGLAGGVYNEQFF | TGTGCCAGCAGCCAGCCGGGACTAGCGGGAGGGGTCTACAATGAGCAGTTCTTC
NA | TRBJ2-1 | TRBV27 | NA | CASSPLRSYNEQFF | TGTGCCAGCAGTCCCCTCCGGTCCTACAATGAGCAGTTCTTC
TRBD1 | TRBJ1-5 | TRBV28 | NA | CASSPRQGWNNQPQHF | TGTGCCAGCAGTCCCAGACAGGGGTGGAACAATCAGCCCCAGCATTTT
NA | TRBJ1-5 | TRBV7-2 | NA | CASSLATGNQPQHF | TGTGCCAGCAGCTTAGCAACAGGGAACCAGCCCCAGCATTTT
TRBD1 | TRBJ1-3 | TRBV6-6 | NA | CASSYDRVAGNTIYF | TGTGCCAGCAGTTACGACAGGGTCGCGGGAAACACCATATATTTT
NA | TRBJ1-1 | TRBV5-4 | NA | CASTPGGGNTEAFF | TGTGCCAGCACCCCTGGGGGCGGGAACACTGAAGCTTTCTTT
NA | TRBJ2-3 | TRBV9 | NA | CASSAGTSRTDTQYF | TGTGCCAGCAGTGCCGGGACAAGTCGCACAGATACGCAGTATTTT
TRBD1 | TRBJ2-3 | TRBV5-4 | NA | CASSLAGTGGPTDTQYF | TGTGCCAGCAGCTTGGCCGGGACAGGGGGCCCCACAGATACGCAGTATTTT
NA | TRBJ1-5 | TRBV4-1 | NA | CASSHSSLGGHQPQHF | TGCGCCAGCAGCCACTCTTCCCTGGGAGGCCATCAGCCCCAGCATTTT
NA | TRBJ1-3 | TRBV7-9 | once | CASSFRVAGNTIYF | TGTGCCAGCAGCTTCAGGGTGGCTGGAAACACCATATATTTT
NA | TRBJ2-3 | TRBV2 | NA | CASSESAGLADTQYF | TGTGCCAGCAGTGAGTCAGCGGGCCTCGCCGATACGCAGTATTTT
TRBD1 | TRBJ1-1 | TRBV5-4 | NA | CASSLRDRNTEAFF | TGTGCCAGCAGCTTACGGGACAGGAACACTGAAGCTTTCTTT
NA | TRBJ2-2 | TRBV27 | NA | CASKPTSNTGELFF | TGTGCCAGCAAACCCACTAGCAACACCGGGGAGCTGTTTTTT
TRBD2 | TRBJ2-5 | TRBV3-1/TRBV3-2 | NA | CVSSPPLTSGKETQYF | TGTGTCAGCAGCCCGCCCCTGACTAGCGGAAAAGAGACCCAGTACTTC
NA | TRBJ1-1 | TRBV27 | NA | CASSYRDRYGTEAFF | TGTGCCAGCTCCTACCGAGACAGGTATGGCACTGAAGCTTTCTTT
NA | TRBJ1-4 | TRBV12-3/TRBV12-4 | NA | CASTPGFGEKLFF | TGTGCCAGCACCCCAGGGTTTGGTGAAAAACTGTTTTTT
NA | TRBJ2-7 | TRBV7-2 | few | CASSLTTTGGPQYF | TGTGCCAGCAGCTTGACTACGACCGGGGGACCGCAGTACTTC
NA | TRBJ1-2 | TRBV5-4 | few | CASSLGQDNYGYTF | TGTGCCAGCAGCTTGGGACAGGACAACTATGGCTACACCTTC